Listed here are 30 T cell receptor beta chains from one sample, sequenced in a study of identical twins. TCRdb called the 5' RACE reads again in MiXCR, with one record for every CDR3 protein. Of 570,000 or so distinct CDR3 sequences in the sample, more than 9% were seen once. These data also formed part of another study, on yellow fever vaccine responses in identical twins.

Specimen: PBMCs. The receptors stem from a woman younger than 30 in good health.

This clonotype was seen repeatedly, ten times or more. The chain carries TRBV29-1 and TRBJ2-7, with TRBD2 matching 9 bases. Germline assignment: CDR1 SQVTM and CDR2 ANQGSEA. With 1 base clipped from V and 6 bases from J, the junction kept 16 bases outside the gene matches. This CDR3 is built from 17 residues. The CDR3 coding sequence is TGCAGCGTTGAAGTAGGAGGGGACCGAGGACTAGCGTTCGAGCAGTACTTC. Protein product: CSVEVGGDRGLAFEQYF.

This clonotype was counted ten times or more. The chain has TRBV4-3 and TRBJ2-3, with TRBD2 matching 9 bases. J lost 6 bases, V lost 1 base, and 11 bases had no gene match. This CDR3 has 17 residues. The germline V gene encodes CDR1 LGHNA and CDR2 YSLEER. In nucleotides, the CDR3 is TGCGCCAGCAGCCAAGCTACGGCGGGAGGGGGAGGCGATACGCAGTATTTT. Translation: CASSQATAGGGGDTQYF.

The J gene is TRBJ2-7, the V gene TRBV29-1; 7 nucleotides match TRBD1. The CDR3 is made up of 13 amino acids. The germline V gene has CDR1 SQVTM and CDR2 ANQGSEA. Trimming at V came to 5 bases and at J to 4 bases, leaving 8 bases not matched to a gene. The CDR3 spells CSVSPDRVYEQYF. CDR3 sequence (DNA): TGCAGCGTTTCCCCTGACAGGGTTTACGAGCAGTACTTC.

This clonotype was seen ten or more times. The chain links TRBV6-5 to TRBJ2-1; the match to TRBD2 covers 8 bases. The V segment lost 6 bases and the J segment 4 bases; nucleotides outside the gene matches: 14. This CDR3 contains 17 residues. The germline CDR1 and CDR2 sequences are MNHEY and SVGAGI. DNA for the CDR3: TGTGCCAGCAGCTACAAACCGATGGCGGGGGGTTACAATGAGCAGTTCTTC. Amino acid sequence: CASSYKPMAGGYNEQFF.

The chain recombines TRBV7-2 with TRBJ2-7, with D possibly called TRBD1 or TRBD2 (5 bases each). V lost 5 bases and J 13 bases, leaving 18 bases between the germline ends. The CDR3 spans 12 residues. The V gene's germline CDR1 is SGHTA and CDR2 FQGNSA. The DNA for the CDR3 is TGTGCCAGCAGCAACCCTCTGGGGGATGAATACTTC. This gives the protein CASSNPLGDEYF.

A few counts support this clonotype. The CDR3 sequence is CASSWDGTAERKLFF. The CDR3 nucleotides read TGCGCCAGCTCCTGGGACGGGACAGCCGAACGAAAACTGTTTTTT. The genes are TRBV5-1 and TRBJ1-4, with 7 bases aligning to TRBD1. V trimming: 7 bases; J trimming: 10 bases; junction bases outside the gene matches: 16. CDR1 is SGHRS and CDR2 is YFSETQ in the germline V gene. The CDR3 is 15 residues long. The variable domain in full, completed from reference TRBV5-1 and TRBJ1-4, reads KAGVTQTPRYLIKTRGQQVTLSCSPISGHRSVSWYQQTPGQGLQFLFEYFSETQRNKGNFPGRFSGRQFSNSRSEMNVSTLELGDSALYLCASSWDGTAERKLFFGSGTQLSVL.

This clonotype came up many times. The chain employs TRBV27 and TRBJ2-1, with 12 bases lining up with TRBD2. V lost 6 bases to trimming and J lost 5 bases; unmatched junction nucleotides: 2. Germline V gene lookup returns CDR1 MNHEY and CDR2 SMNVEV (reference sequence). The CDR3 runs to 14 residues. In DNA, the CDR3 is TGTGCCAGCAGCAGACTAGCGGGGGACAATGAGCAGTTCTTC. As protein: CASSRLAGDNEQFF.

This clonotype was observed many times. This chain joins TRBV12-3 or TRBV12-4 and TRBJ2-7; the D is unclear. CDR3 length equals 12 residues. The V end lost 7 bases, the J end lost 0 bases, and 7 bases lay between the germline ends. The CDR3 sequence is CASTQSSYEQYF. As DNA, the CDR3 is TGTGCCAGCACACAGAGCTCCTACGAGCAGTACTTC.

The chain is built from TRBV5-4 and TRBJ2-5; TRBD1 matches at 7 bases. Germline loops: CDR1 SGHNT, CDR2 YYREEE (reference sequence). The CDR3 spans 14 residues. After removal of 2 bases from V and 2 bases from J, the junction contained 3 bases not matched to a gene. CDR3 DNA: TGTGCCAGCAGCTTACCGGGACAGCAAGAGACCCAGTACTTC. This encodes CASSLPGQQETQYF.

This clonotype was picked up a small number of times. CDR3 sequence reads: CASLTGTVYGYTF. Here the CDR3 DNA reads TGTGCCAGTCTAACCGGGACAGTGTATGGCTACACCTTC. The genes are TRBV6-6 and TRBJ1-2, with 7 bases aligning to TRBD1. CDR3 length: 13 amino acids. Germline CDR1 is MNHNY and CDR2 is SVGAGI (reference sequence). After removal of 9 bases from V and 5 bases from J, the junction contained 9 bases not matched to a gene.

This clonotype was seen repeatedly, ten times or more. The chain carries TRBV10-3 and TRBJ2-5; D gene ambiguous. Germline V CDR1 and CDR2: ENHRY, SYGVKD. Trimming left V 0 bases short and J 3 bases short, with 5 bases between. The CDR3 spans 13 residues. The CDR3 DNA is TGTGCCATCAGTGAGTCTTCGGAAGAGACCCAGTACTTC. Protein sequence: CAISESSEETQYF.

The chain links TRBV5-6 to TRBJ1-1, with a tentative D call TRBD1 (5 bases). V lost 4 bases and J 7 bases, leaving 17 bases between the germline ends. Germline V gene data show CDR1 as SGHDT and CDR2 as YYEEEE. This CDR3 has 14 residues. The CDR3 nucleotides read TGTGCCAGCAGCCACCAGGGCTCACGGCTTGAAGCTTTCTTT. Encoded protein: CASSHQGSRLEAFF.

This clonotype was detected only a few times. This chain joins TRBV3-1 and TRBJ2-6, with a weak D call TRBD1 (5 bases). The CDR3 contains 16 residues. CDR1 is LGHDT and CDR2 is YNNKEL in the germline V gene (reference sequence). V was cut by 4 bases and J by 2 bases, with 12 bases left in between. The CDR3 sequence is CASSPTVAAGANVLTF. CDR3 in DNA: TGTGCCAGCAGCCCGACAGTGGCCGCTGGGGCCAACGTCCTGACTTTC.

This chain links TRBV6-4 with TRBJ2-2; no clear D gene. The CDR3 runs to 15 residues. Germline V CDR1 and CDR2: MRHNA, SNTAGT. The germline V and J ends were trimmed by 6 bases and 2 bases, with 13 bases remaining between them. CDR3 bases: TGTGCCAGCAGATCCACGAGCCCCAACACCGGGGAGCTGTTTTTT. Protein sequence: CASRSTSPNTGELFF.

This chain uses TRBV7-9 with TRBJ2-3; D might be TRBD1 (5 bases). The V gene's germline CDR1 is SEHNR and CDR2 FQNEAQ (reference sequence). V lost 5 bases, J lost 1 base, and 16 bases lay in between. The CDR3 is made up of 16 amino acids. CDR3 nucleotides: TGTGCCAGCAGCCCCCCTCAGGGCATACGCACAGATACGCAGTATTTT. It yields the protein CASSPPQGIRTDTQYF.

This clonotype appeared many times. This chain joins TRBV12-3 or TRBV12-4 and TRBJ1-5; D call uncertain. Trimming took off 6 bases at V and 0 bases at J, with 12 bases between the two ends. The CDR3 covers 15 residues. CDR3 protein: CASSLGGYSNQPQHF. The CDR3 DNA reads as TGTGCCAGCAGCCTAGGAGGGTATAGCAATCAGCCCCAGCATTTT.

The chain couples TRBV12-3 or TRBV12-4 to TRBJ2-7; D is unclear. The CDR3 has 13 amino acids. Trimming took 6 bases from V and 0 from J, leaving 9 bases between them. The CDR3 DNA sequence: TGTGCCAGCAGAGGCGGCCACTCCTACGAGCAGTACTTC. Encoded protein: CASRGGHSYEQYF.

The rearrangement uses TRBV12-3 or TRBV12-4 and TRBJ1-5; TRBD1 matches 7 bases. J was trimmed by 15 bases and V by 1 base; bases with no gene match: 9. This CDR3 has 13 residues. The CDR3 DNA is TGTGCCAGCAGTTTAGGAGAGACAGGGTTGCGGCATTTT. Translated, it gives CASSLGETGLRHF.

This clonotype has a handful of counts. The CDR3 is CSVGGGGASGTDTQYF. The CDR3, as DNA: TGCAGCGTTGGTGGGGGGGGGGCTAGCGGCACAGATACGCAGTATTTT. The gene calls are TRBV29-1 and TRBJ2-3; D is perhaps TRBD2 (7 bases). The V gene's germline CDR1 is SQVTM and CDR2 ANQGSEA. The germline V and J ends were trimmed by 4 bases and 1 base, with 18 bases remaining between them. CDR3 length: 16 residues.

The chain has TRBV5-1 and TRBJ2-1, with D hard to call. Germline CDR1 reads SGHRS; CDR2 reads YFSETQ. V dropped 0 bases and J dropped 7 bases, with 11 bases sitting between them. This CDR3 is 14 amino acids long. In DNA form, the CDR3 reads TGCGCCAGCAGCTTGGTTTTAACAGCGAATGAGCAGTTCTTC. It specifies CASSLVLTANEQFF.

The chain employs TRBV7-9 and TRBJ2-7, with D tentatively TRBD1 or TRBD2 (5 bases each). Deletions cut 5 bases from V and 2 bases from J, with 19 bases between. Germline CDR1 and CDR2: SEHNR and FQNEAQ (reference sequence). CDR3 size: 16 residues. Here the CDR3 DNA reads TGTGCCAGCAGCGGGGGAGACCCCATCCTCCCCTACGAGCAGTACTTC. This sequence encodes CASSGGDPILPYEQYF.

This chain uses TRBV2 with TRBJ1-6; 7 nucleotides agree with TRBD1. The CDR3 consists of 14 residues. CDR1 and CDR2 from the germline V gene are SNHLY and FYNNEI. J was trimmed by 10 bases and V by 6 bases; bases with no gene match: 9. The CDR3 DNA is TGTGCCAGCAGGGTAGGGGGCCTTGGATCACCCCTCCACTTT. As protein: CASRVGGLGSPLHF.

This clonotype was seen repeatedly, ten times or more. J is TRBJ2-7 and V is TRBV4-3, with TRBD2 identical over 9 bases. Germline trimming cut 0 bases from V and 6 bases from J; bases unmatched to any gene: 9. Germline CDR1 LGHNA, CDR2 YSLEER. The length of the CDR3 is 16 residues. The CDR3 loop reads CASSQDYAGGPLEQYF. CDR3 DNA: TGCGCCAGCAGCCAAGATTATGCGGGAGGGCCGCTCGAGCAGTACTTC.

The CDR3, as DNA: TGTGCCACCTCACCCGACACTCACCCCTACGAGCAGTACTTC. Its protein is CATSPDTHPYEQYF. The V call is TRBV7-9, the J call TRBJ2-7; D is uncertain. The CDR3 loop spans 14 amino acids. V dropped 10 bases and J dropped 2 bases, with 18 bases sitting between them. The germline gives CDR1 SEHNR, CDR2 FQNEAQ (reference sequence).

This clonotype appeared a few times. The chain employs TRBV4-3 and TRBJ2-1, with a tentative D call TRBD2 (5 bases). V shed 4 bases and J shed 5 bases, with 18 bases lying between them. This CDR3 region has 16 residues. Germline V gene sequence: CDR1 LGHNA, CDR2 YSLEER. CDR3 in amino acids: CASSLESGKWDNEQFF. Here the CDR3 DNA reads TGCGCCAGCAGCCTCGAGTCGGGGAAATGGGACAATGAGCAGTTCTTC.

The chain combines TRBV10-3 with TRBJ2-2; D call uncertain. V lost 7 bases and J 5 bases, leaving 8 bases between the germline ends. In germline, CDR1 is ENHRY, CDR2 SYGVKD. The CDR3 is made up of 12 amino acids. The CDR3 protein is CAIIKSTGELFF. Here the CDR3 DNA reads TGTGCCATCATAAAGAGTACCGGGGAGCTGTTTTTT.

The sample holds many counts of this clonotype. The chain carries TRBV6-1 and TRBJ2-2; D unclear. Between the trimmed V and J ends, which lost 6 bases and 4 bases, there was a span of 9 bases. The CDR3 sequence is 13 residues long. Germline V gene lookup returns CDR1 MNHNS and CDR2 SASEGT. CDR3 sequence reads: CASSPLGTGELFF. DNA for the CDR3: TGTGCCAGCAGCCCCTTGGGCACCGGGGAGCTGTTTTTT.

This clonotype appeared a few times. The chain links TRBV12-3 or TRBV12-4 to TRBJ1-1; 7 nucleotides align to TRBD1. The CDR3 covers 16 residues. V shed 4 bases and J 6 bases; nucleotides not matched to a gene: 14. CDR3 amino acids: CASSYSRQGGWAEAFF. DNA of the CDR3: TGTGCCAGCAGTTACTCCCGACAGGGCGGTTGGGCTGAAGCTTTCTTT.

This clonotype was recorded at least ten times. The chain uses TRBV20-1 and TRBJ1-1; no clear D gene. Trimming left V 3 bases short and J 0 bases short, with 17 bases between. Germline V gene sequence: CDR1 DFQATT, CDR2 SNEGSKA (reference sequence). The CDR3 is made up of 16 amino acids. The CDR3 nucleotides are TGCAGTGCTAGTTTCGGGTCCCGCCTCCTGAACACTGAAGCTTTCTTT. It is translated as CSASFGSRLLNTEAFF.

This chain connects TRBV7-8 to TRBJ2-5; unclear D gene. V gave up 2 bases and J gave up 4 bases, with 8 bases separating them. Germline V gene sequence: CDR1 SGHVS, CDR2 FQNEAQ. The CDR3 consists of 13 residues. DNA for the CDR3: TGTGCCAGCAGCTTATTCATACTAGAGACCCAGTACTTC. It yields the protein CASSLFILETQYF. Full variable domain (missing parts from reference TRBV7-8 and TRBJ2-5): GAGVSQSPRYKVAKRGQDVALRCDPISGHVSLFWYQQALGQGPEFLTYFQNEAQLDKSGLPSDRFFAERPEGSVSTLKIQRTQQEDSAVYLCASSLFILETQYFGPGTRLLVL.